The rows below give T cell receptor gamma chains drawn from one sample of a study of intestinal T cells in coeliac disease. TCRdb called clones from the multiplex PCR reads again using CATT. Among 870 or so gamma-chain clones listed, roughly 50% were seen once. The sample was a duodenal biopsy. These receptors all come from a human donor with celiac disease. The CDR3 runs from the conserved cysteine through the conserved F or W. The size field is filled for only some rows; it gives once, few, many or a size class.

V	size	J	length	DNA	CDR3
TRGV9	-	TRGJ1/TRGJ2	13	TGTGCCGTTGTGGGAGGTGACTTGATAAGTAAACTCTTT	CAVVGGDLISKLF
TRGV2	few	TRGJ1/TRGJ2	15	TGTGCCACCTGGGACGACAGTCTTCAGGAGGATAAGAAACTCTTT	CATWDDSLQEDKKLF
TRGV3	-	TRGJ1/TRGJ2	13	TGTGCCACCTGGGACAGGGATCGGCAGCGCAAACTCTTT	CATWDRDRQRKLF
TRGV2	-	TRGJP1	17	TGTGCCCACCTGGGACGAGCGCAGGGGGGCACTGGTTGGTTCAAGATATTT	CAHLGRAQGGTGWFKIF
TRGV2	few	TRGJ1/TRGJ2	13	TGTGCCACCTGGGACGGGGAGTATTATAAAAAACTCTTT	CATWDGEYYKKLF
TRGV2	-	TRGJP1	16	TGTGCCACCTGGGACGGAAAGATACCAACTGGTTGGTTCAAGATATTT	CATWDGKIPTGWFKIF
TRGV11	-	TRGJ1/TRGJ2	12	TGTGCCTGCTGGACCGATCTGATAAGTAAACTCTTT	CACWTDLISKLF
TRGV10	-	TRGJ1/TRGJ2	13	TGTGCTGCGTGGGATTGGAGTACTTATAAGAAACTCTTT	CAAWDWSTYKKLF
TRGV9	-	TRGJ1/TRGJ2	12	TGTGCCTTGTGGGAAACCGGGGATAAGAAACTCTTT	CALWETGDKKLF
TRGV10	-	TRGJ1/TRGJ2	13	TGTGCTGCGTTGGGATTGGACGGTTATAAGAAACTCTTT	CAALGLDGYKKLF
TRGV8	large	TRGJP2	14	TGTGCACCTGGGATAAGTTCAAGTGATTGGATCAAGACGTTT	CAPGISSSDWIKTF
TRGV10	-	TRGJ1/TRGJ2	13	TGTGCTGCGTGGGATTCCCATTATTATAAGAAACTCTTT	CAAWDSHYYKKLF
TRGV2	few	TRGJP2	16	TGTGCCACCTGGGACGGGCCGTTTGGTAGTGATTGGATCAAGACGTTT	CATWDGPFGSDWIKTF
TRGV9	-	TRGJP	14	TGTGCCTTGTGGGAGCGACAAGAGTTGGGCAAAAAGGTGTTC	CALWERQELGKKVF
TRGV10	few	TRGJ1/TRGJ2	12	TGTGCTGCGTCCGAGGGGTCTTATAAGAAACTCTTT	CAASEGSYKKLF
TRGV3	-	TRGJ1/TRGJ2	13	TGTGCCACCTGGGACGAGGGATCGGCAGCGAAACTCTTT	CATWDEGSAAKLF
TRGV4	-	TRGJP2	15	TGTGCCACCTGGGACACTCATAGTAGTGATTGGATCAAGACGTTT	CATWDTHSSDWIKTF